The rows below give T cell receptor beta chains drawn from one sample of a study of blood T cell repertoires in COVID-19. Assay used: immunoSEQ multiplex PCR; TCRdb lists only in-frame clones, some missing. The sample lists around 140,000 clones; about 81% were seen once. Source material: peripheral blood. Source of these receptors: a woman over 75 with acute or convalescent COVID-19. CDR3s include the opening cysteine and the closing phenylalanine or tryptophan. A D gene is named only where the DNA matches it firmly. A row's size may be missing; if present it is once, few, many or a size class.

v_call	d_call	clone_size	j_call	cdr3_aa	cdr3_nt
TRBV9	TRBD1	.	TRBJ2-2	CASNSGGIGELFF	TGTGCCAGCAATTCAGGGGGCATCGGGGAGCTGTTTTTT
TRBV7-6	TRBD1	.	TRBJ2-5	CASSLGDRERQETQYF	TGTGCCAGCAGCTTGGGGGACAGGGAGCGACAAGAGACCCAGTACTTC
TRBV24-1	TRBD1	.	TRBJ1-1	CATREKTGTYPEAFF	TGTGCCACCAGGGAAAAGACAGGGACTTACCCTGAAGCTTTCTTT
TRBV7-2	.	once	TRBJ1-3	CASRPGGSGNTIYF	TGTGCCAGCAGACCTGGAGGCTCTGGAAACACCATATATTTT
TRBV5-6	TRBD2	.	TRBJ2-1	CASSLAISGTFYNEQFF	TGTGCCAGCAGCTTGGCAATTAGCGGGACCTTCTACAATGAGCAGTTCTTC
TRBV12-5	.	.	TRBJ2-7	CASGLDYSYEQYF	TGTGCTAGTGGTTTAGACTACTCCTACGAGCAGTACTTC
TRBV6-2/TRBV6-3	TRBD1	.	TRBJ1-1	CASSLVQGPNTEAFF	TGTGCCAGCAGCCTCGTACAGGGGCCGAACACTGAAGCTTTCTTT
TRBV2	.	once	TRBJ1-5	CASSDSGLNQPQHF	TGTGCCAGCAGTGACTCGGGACTCAATCAGCCCCAGCATTTT
TRBV28	TRBD1	.	TRBJ2-3	CASSLLTLPGQGTDTQYF	TGTGCCAGCAGTTTGCTTACATTACCGGGACAGGGCACAGATACGCAGTATTTT
TRBV29-1	.	.	TRBJ1-1	CSVGSGNTEAFF	TGCAGCGTTGGATCCGGGAACACTGAAGCTTTCTTT
TRBV27	.	.	TRBJ1-2	CASSLYAGANYGYTF	TGTGCCAGCAGTTTATACGCAGGGGCTAACTATGGCTACACCTTC